A single TCR beta chain is shown here with its context. Its antigen specificity is not known. There are no base qualities to consult, and no much larger clone falls within one base. This record comes from a study of T cell changes during pregnancy in multiple sclerosis (dated by TCRdb to the late 2010s). About the study as a whole: The study looked at changes in the T cell repertoire across pregnancy in women with multiple sclerosis.

Libraries were constructed by the immunoSEQ multiplex PCR assay. TCRdb mirrors the immuneACCESS table, restricted to in-frame sequences. Some clones are absent from its copies; in checked studies, under half trace to an unresolved V gene, and the reason for the others is unknown. The sample table contains fewer than 110,000 clones; only one count was recorded for around 90% of them. The ten biggest clones cover 0.78% of the sample. The germline V gene (reference sequence) specifies LNHDA as CDR1 and SQIVND as CDR2. The junction shows trimming of 4 bases on V and 5 bases on J, and the gene matches do not reach 14 bases of it. The CDR3 runs 18 residues from the cysteine to the phenylalanine. The read is trimmed to its CDR3 DNA, 54 bases read in frame from base 1.

The sequencing used peripheral blood, collected in the third trimester of pregnancy. The rearranged chain carries TRBV19 and TRBJ2-2, with 9 junctional bases fitting TRBD1. The clonotype comes from a female donor in good health, enrolled as a control in a pregnancy study. The CDR3 sequence is CASSTGPGQGLYTGELFF. The DNA sequence follows: TGTGCCAGTAGTACAGGTCCGGGACAGGGACTATATACCGGGGAGCTGTTTTTT.